This T cell receptor (beta chain) was identified during a study of shared clonotypes between healthy human individuals. Concerning this clone itself: Its antigen remains unknown.

CDR3 length: 16 amino acids. Trimming took 8 bases from V and 0 from J, leaving 16 bases between them. Looked up from germline, CDR1 is LNHDA and CDR2 is SQIVND (reference sequence). CD45RO-negative, CCR7-positively selected cells formed the naive CD8 fraction, excluding terminally differentiated effector memory CD45RA+ cells. Study conclusions and caveats: Naive subsets, compared against memory subsets, generally had larger estimated richness values. Four donors shared roughly 5% of their naive CD4 clonotypes.

Generated by immunoSEQ multiplex PCR, the TCRdb table keeps only in-frame clones and is missing some. The table shows about 650,000 clones, with 95% occurring only once. Sequencing was done on a sample of naive CD8+ T cells sorted from blood. J is TRBJ2-2 and V is TRBV19; D is tentatively TRBD1 or TRBD2 (6 bases each). The clonotype originates from a woman under 40 in good health. The CDR3 nucleotides are TGTGCCAGTCTCCCCTTCGGGGGCGCGAACACCGGGGAGCTGTTTTTT. Its translation: CASLPFGGANTGELFF.